These 20 T cell receptor beta chains were sequenced from one sample in a study of vaccination effects on CD4 cells after COVID-19. Their cognate antigens are unknown. The data were produced by immunoSEQ multiplex PCR, yet TCRdb's version contains in-frame clones alone and is incomplete. In the table there are approximately 28,000 clones, around 80% of which are singletons. Sequencing was preceded by expansion of antigen-specific CD4+ T cells with viral peptide pools in the ViraFEST assay. CD4+ T cell isolation took place after about nine days of culture. Participants completed two doses of the BNT162b2 or mRNA-1273 vaccine. Sequences were derived from CD4+ T cells from PBMCs cultured with SARS-CoV-2 spike peptides, sampled after COVID-19 vaccination. Source of these receptors: a human donor who received a COVID-19 vaccine. Some clones in this sample may be carry-over from other donors' samples.

The chain links TRBV18 to TRBJ1-1; 7 bases align to TRBD1. V was pared by 2 bases and J by 2 bases, with 5 bases of the junction left unmatched. Germline CDR1 KGHSH, CDR2 LQKENI. This CDR3 spans 15 amino acids. The CDR3 DNA sequence: TGTGCCAGCTCACCATTGACAGGGACCAACACTGAAGCTTTCTTT. Amino acids: CASSPLTGTNTEAFF.

The V and J genes are TRBV24-1 and TRBJ2-5; D possibly corresponds to TRBD1 (6 bases). Per the germline V gene, CDR1 is KGHDR and CDR2 is SFDVKD. Trimming took 3 bases from V and 1 from J, leaving 11 bases between them. This CDR3 spans 15 amino acids. CDR3 coding DNA: TGTGCCACCAGTGATCCAACAGGGTTCCAAGAGACCCAGTACTTC. Translation: CATSDPTGFQETQYF.

This chain uses TRBV7-8 with TRBJ2-3; TRBD2 aligns across 8 bases. CDR1 and CDR2 from the germline V gene are SGHVS and FQNEAQ. The CDR3 totals 14 residues. V shed 5 bases, J shed 4 bases, and the junction held 5 bases outside the gene matches. The CDR3 bases are TGTGCCAGCAGCCCTACGGGGGGGGCAGATACGCAGTATTTT. Its translation: CASSPTGGADTQYF. Full variable domain (outside the CDR3, taken from reference TRBV7-8 and TRBJ2-3): GAGVSQSPRYKVAKRGQDVALRCDPISGHVSLFWYQQALGQGPEFLTYFQNEAQLDKSGLPSDRFFAERPEGSVSTLKIQRTQQEDSAVYLCASSPTGGADTQYFGPGTRLTVL.

This sequence joins TRBV28 and TRBJ1-5; D remains unclear. CDR3 size: 17 residues. V lost 6 bases and J lost 0, with 18 bases in between. Looked up from germline, CDR1 is MDHEN and CDR2 is SYDVKM. The chain's CDR3 is CASSRTVGRYSNQPQHF. CDR3 sequence (DNA): TGTGCCAGCAGCCGGACGGTTGGGAGGTATAGCAATCAGCCCCAGCATTTT.

This chain links TRBV5-1 with TRBJ1-2, with TRBD1 matching 12 bases. The germline gives CDR1 SGHRS, CDR2 YFSETQ. The CDR3 runs to 15 residues. After removal of 4 bases from V and 7 bases from J, the junction contained 8 bases not matched to a gene. This CDR3 reads CASSITGTGGLGYTF. As DNA, the CDR3 is TGCGCCAGCAGCATAACCGGGACAGGGGGCCTTGGCTACACCTTC.

The chain has TRBV18 and TRBJ2-7; tentative D call: TRBD2 (6 bases). The CDR3 extends over 14 amino acids. V gave up 3 bases and J gave up 2 bases, with 11 bases separating them. Germline V gene data show CDR1 as KGHSH and CDR2 as LQKENI. CDR3 nucleotides: TGTGCCAGCTCACCGGGACTGAACGCCTACGAGCAGTACGTC. It codes for CASSPGLNAYEQYV.

The V call is TRBV30, the J call TRBJ2-3, with 9 bases that match TRBD1. Germline CDR1 and CDR2: GTSNPN and SVGIG (reference sequence). The CDR3 covers 15 residues. Trimming removed 6 bases from V and 4 bases from J; junction bases left unmatched: 11. This chain's CDR3 is CACTPGQGLADTQYF. Written as DNA, the CDR3 is TGTGCCTGTACACCGGGACAGGGTCTGGCAGATACGCAGTATTTT.

The chain carries TRBV19 and TRBJ1-3; the D is unclear. The CDR3 is 14 residues long. The ends were cut back, 7 bases at V and 0 bases at J, with 10 bases in the middle. Germline V gives CDR1 LNHDA, CDR2 SQIVND (reference sequence). The CDR3 here is CASTEGPSGNTIYF. The DNA of the CDR3 is TGTGCCAGTACGGAGGGTCCCTCTGGAAACACCATATATTTT.

CDR3 region: CASSPGQGVVGANVLTF. Here the CDR3 DNA reads TGTGCCAGCTCTCCCGGACAGGGAGTGGTTGGGGCCAACGTCCTGACTTTC. The chain combines TRBV18 with TRBJ2-6, with 8 bases that match TRBD1. After removal of 6 bases from V and 3 bases from J, the junction contained 10 bases not matched to a gene. Germline V gene sequence: CDR1 KGHSH, CDR2 LQKENI. The CDR3 length is 17 residues. Using reference TRBV18 and TRBJ2-6 for the parts outside the CDR3, the full variable domain is NAGVMQNPRHLVRRRGQEARLRCSPMKGHSHVYWYRQLPEEGLKFMVYLQKENIIDESGMPKERFSAEFPKEGPSILRIQQVVRGDSAAYFCASSPGQGVVGANVLTFGAGSRLTVL.

The V and J genes are TRBV5-1 and TRBJ2-2; D is uncertain. The CDR3 loop spans 15 amino acids. V lost 0 bases to trimming and J lost 0 bases, with 6 bases between them. From germline, CDR1 is SGHRS and CDR2 YFSETQ. CDR3 nucleotide sequence: TGCGCCAGCAGCTTGGGGGCAGCGAACACCGGGGAGCTGTTTTTT. Its protein product is CASSLGAANTGELFF.

The J gene is TRBJ1-6, the V gene TRBV6-4; D unresolved. Germline loops: CDR1 MRHNA, CDR2 SNTAGT. The CDR3 is 15 residues long. The ends were cut back, 6 bases at V and 8 bases at J, with 17 bases in the middle. The CDR3 coding sequence is TGTGCCAGCAGACGGGCCGCAGTCCAGGATTCACCCCTCCACTTT. It codes for CASRRAAVQDSPLHF.

This sequence joins TRBV5-1 and TRBJ2-7, with 10 bases matching TRBD1. After removal of 3 bases from V and 2 bases from J, the junction contained 2 bases not matched to a gene. CDR3 size: 14 residues. Germline V lookup: CDR1 SGHRS, CDR2 YFSETQ. Here the CDR3 DNA reads TGCGCCAGCAGCTCCGGGACAGGGGCCTACGAGCAGTACGTC. Its protein product is CASSSGTGAYEQYV.

The chain employs TRBV24-1 and TRBJ2-1; 11 bases line up with TRBD1. The length of the CDR3 is 16 residues. The germline V gene encodes CDR1 KGHDR and CDR2 SFDVKD. Trimming at V came to 7 bases and at J to 5 bases, leaving 9 bases not matched to a gene. The CDR3 sequence is CATRHTGTGGNNEQFF. The DNA of the CDR3 is TGTGCCACCAGGCATACCGGGACAGGGGGTAACAATGAGCAGTTCTTC.

This clone was counted a single time. The chain recombines TRBV5-1 with TRBJ1-2; weak D call: TRBD1 (5 bases). The germline V gene has CDR1 SGHRS and CDR2 YFSETQ. This CDR3 contains 14 residues. V lost 0 bases and J lost 4, with 10 bases in between. CDR3 sequence: CASSLGQTFYGYTF. The CDR3 region has the DNA TGCGCCAGCAGCTTGGGACAGACTTTCTATGGCTACACCTTC.

The V gene is TRBV6-5, the J gene TRBJ1-5; D perhaps matches TRBD1 (5 bases). V was trimmed by 0 bases and J by 6 bases, leaving 6 bases between them. The CDR3 contains 13 residues. Germline V gives CDR1 MNHEY, CDR2 SVGAGI. The CDR3 reads CASSYSRVQPQHF. The CDR3 DNA sequence: TGTGCCAGCAGTTACTCCAGGGTTCAGCCCCAGCATTTT.

The chain uses TRBV5-3 and TRBJ1-5, with D maybe TRBD1 (5 bases). TRBV5-3 is noted as an ORF with a role that remains uncertain. The CDR3 is made up of 18 amino acids. V gave up 5 bases and J gave up 1 base, with 22 bases separating them. In DNA form, the CDR3 reads TGTGCCAGAAGAGGAACTCTAGGGGCGCCCGGGAGCAATCAGCCCCAGCATTTT. This translates into CARRGTLGAPGSNQPQHF.

J is TRBJ1-5 and V is TRBV6-5, with TRBD1 matching over 7 bases. The CDR3 sequence is 15 residues long. V trimming: 6 bases; J trimming: 7 bases; junction bases outside the gene matches: 12. The germline CDR1 and CDR2 sequences are MNHEY and SVGAGI. The CDR3 DNA reads as TGTGCCAGCAGGGGAGGGACAGCTAATTGGCAGCCCCAGCATTTT. This translates into CASRGGTANWQPQHF.

J is TRBJ2-1 and V is TRBV7-2, with no clear D. The germline V and J ends were trimmed by 0 bases and 5 bases, with 5 bases remaining between them. CDR1 and CDR2 from the germline V gene are SGHTA and FQGNSA. This CDR3 contains 13 residues. The CDR3 sequence is CASSLALHNEQFF. In DNA form, the CDR3 reads TGTGCCAGCAGCTTAGCTCTCCACAATGAGCAGTTCTTC.

The chain uses TRBV18 and TRBJ2-7, with 15 bases matching TRBD2. CDR1 KGHSH and CDR2 LQKENI come from the germline V gene. CDR3 length equals 17 residues. V lost 0 bases and J lost 6; bases outside the gene matches: 6. CDR3 in DNA: TGTGCCAGCTCACCACCAGGACTAGCGGGGGGGCAGAGCGAGCAGTACGTC. Protein: CASSPPGLAGGQSEQYV.

This chain connects TRBV3-1 (or the pseudogene TRBV3-2) to TRBJ1-4; 9 nucleotides align to TRBD1. CDR1 is LGHDT, CDR2 YNNKEL, per germline (reference sequence). The CDR3 runs 14 residues. Unmatched junction bases numbered 4, after V lost 4 bases and J lost 7 bases. The CDR3 loop is CASSPDRGTEKLFF. Here the CDR3 DNA reads TGTGCCAGCAGCCCAGACAGGGGGACTGAAAAACTGTTTTTT.